The 17 T cell receptor beta chains in this list originate from one sample, sequenced in a study of STAT5B mutations in CD4+ large granular lymphocyte leukemia. The table came from immunoSEQ multiplex PCR; TCRdb's copy has only in-frame clones and leaves some out. The repertoire has 30,000 or so clones, about 85% of them found once; the top ten carry roughly 4.4%. The sequencing input was CD4+ T cells from blood buffy coats. These receptors came from a human donor in good health.

V gene TRBV7-9 combines with J gene TRBJ1-4; D remains unclear. With 7 bases removed from V and 3 bases from J, the gap between germline ends came to 18 bases. Germline lookup yields CDR1 SEHNR and CDR2 FQNEAQ (reference sequence). This CDR3 contains 16 residues. Here the CDR3 DNA reads TGTGCCAGCAACGGCTACTCTTACGAGGCTAATGAAAAACTGTTTTTT. Translation: CASNGYSYEANEKLFF.

The J gene is TRBJ1-5, the V gene TRBV2; no reliable D call. The V gene's germline CDR1 is SNHLY and CDR2 FYNNEI. The CDR3 has 13 amino acids. V was trimmed by 5 bases and J by 5 bases, leaving 10 bases between them. Here the CDR3 reads CASSTDNYQPQHF. The CDR3 DNA reads TGTGCCAGCAGTACCGACAATTATCAGCCCCAGCATTTT.

The chain combines TRBV5-4 with TRBJ2-1; the match to TRBD2 covers 9 bases. With 3 bases clipped from V and 8 bases from J, the junction kept 12 bases outside the gene matches. The CDR3 contains 16 residues. Germline V gene data show CDR1 as SGHNT and CDR2 as YYREEE (reference sequence). CDR3 protein: CASSSPGLAPSDEQFF. The CDR3 DNA sequence: TGTGCCAGCAGCTCACCGGGACTAGCCCCGTCCGATGAGCAGTTCTTC.

The chain is built from TRBV14 and TRBJ2-7, with 13 bases identical to TRBD2. The CDR3 extends over 15 amino acids. Germline CDR1 reads SGHDN; CDR2 reads FVKESK. V lost 4 bases to trimming and J lost 4 bases; unmatched junction nucleotides: 4. The CDR3 protein is CASSRGLAGWYEQYF. The CDR3 coding sequence is TGTGCCAGCAGCCGGGGACTAGCGGGATGGTACGAGCAGTACTTC.

This sequence joins TRBV30 and TRBJ2-7; D may be TRBD2 (6 bases). With 4 bases removed from V and 3 bases from J, the gap between germline ends came to 10 bases. Germline V gene lookup returns CDR1 GTSNPN and CDR2 SVGIG (reference sequence). The CDR3 loop spans 12 amino acids. The CDR3: CAWTGAGYEQYF. In nucleotides, the CDR3 is TGTGCCTGGACGGGAGCGGGCTACGAGCAGTACTTC.

V and J are TRBV27 and TRBJ2-6; 8 nucleotides align to TRBD1. Germline V gene data show CDR1 as MNHEY and CDR2 as SMNVEV (reference sequence). The junction had 12 bases not matched to a gene; V was cut back by 2 bases and J by 3 bases. The CDR3 covers 19 residues. The CDR3 reads CASSLPPQGAEGGANVLTF. DNA for the CDR3: TGTGCCAGCAGTTTACCACCTCAGGGGGCGGAAGGTGGGGCCAACGTCCTGACTTTC.

The CDR3 sequence is CAWSVTGTGSEQYF. The CDR3 DNA reads TGTGCCTGGAGTGTAACAGGGACCGGCTCCGAGCAGTACTTC. V gene TRBV30 combines with J gene TRBJ2-7; possible D gene TRBD1, 6 bases. Looked up from germline, CDR1 is GTSNPN and CDR2 is SVGIG (reference sequence). The CDR3 totals 14 residues. The ends were cut back, 0 bases at V and 6 bases at J, with 15 bases in the middle.

This chain links TRBV6-1 with TRBJ2-7; D remains ambiguous. This CDR3 contains 13 residues. CDR1 and CDR2 from the germline V gene are MNHNS and SASEGT. Trimming left V 3 bases short and J 6 bases short, with 12 bases between. The CDR3, as DNA: TGTGCCAGCAGTGATAATCGGGCAGTCGAGCAGTACTTC. Translation gives CASSDNRAVEQYF.

The V call is TRBV7-9, the J call TRBJ1-4; TRBD1 aligns across 7 bases. This CDR3 is 14 amino acids long. J lost 7 bases, V lost 5 bases, and 7 bases had no gene match. CDR1 and CDR2 from the germline V gene are SEHNR and FQNEAQ (reference sequence). The CDR3 here is CASSARQGGEKLFF. The CDR3 DNA follows: TGTGCCAGCAGCGCAAGACAGGGTGGTGAAAAACTGTTTTTT.

The J gene is TRBJ1-2, the V gene TRBV28; D unclear. This CDR3 contains 13 residues. V shed 6 bases and J shed 4 bases, with 12 bases lying between them. The germline gives CDR1 MDHEN, CDR2 SYDVKM. CDR3 nucleotides: TGTGCCAGCAGACCGGGGTCAGGCTATGGCTACACCTTC. It specifies CASRPGSGYGYTF.

Regarding this clone: Other DNA variants within this sample encode the same CDR3. This sequence joins TRBV5-1 and TRBJ2-3; perhaps TRBD2 as D (5 bases). Per the germline V gene, CDR1 is SGHRS and CDR2 is YFSETQ. Deletions cut 0 bases from V and 1 base from J, with 6 bases between. The CDR3 loop spans 14 amino acids. In nucleotides, the CDR3 is TGCGCCAGCAGCTTGGGGGGAGGCACAGATACGCAGTATTTT. It encodes CASSLGGGTDTQYF.

This clone was detected a few times. V is TRBV19 and J is TRBJ1-5; perhaps TRBD1 as D (5 bases). The CDR3 is 12 residues long. Per the germline V gene, CDR1 is LNHDA and CDR2 is SQIVND (reference sequence). The ends were cut back, 9 bases at V and 0 bases at J, with 6 bases in the middle. The CDR3 loop is CASRVSNQPQHF. As DNA, the CDR3 is TGTGCCAGCAGGGTTAGCAATCAGCCCCAGCATTTT.

The V and J genes are TRBV15 and TRBJ1-6; D possibly corresponds to TRBD1 (6 bases). Between the trimmed V and J ends, which lost 5 bases and 7 bases, there was a span of 9 bases. The CDR3 is 13 residues long. Germline V gene data show CDR1 as LNHNV and CDR2 as YYDKDF (reference sequence). The DNA of the CDR3 is TGTGCCACCAGCCGCGGACAGAATTCACCCCTCCACTTT. Encoded protein: CATSRGQNSPLHF. The whole variable domain, remainder taken from reference TRBV15 and TRBJ1-6, is DAMVIQNPRYQVTQFGKPVTLSCSQTLNHNVMYWYQQKSSQAPKLLFHYYDKDFNNEADTPDNFQSRRPNTSFCFLDIRSPGLGDTAMYLCATSRGQNSPLHFGNGTRLTVT.

The chain is built from TRBV6-6 and TRBJ2-1; TRBD2 matches 10 bases. V was pared by 6 bases and J by 4 bases, with 3 bases of the junction left unmatched. The CDR3 has 14 residues. CDR1 is MNHNY, CDR2 SVGAGI, per germline (reference sequence). Here the CDR3 reads CASSTSGTYNEQFF. CDR3 sequence (DNA): TGTGCCAGCAGCACTAGCGGGACTTACAATGAGCAGTTCTTC.

This sequence joins TRBV28 and TRBJ1-5, with 10 bases aligning to TRBD1. This CDR3 has 16 residues. V lost 6 bases and J lost 4; bases outside the gene matches: 9. Germline-derived CDR1 and CDR2 are MDHEN and SYDVKM. In DNA, the CDR3 is TGTGCCAGCAGCCGGGACAGGGGCGGGTGGAATCAGCCCCAGCATTTT. It codes for CASSRDRGGWNQPQHF.

This chain links TRBV18 with TRBJ1-4; weak D call: TRBD1 (5 bases). This CDR3 contains 18 residues. Germline V gene sequence: CDR1 KGHSH, CDR2 LQKENI. The ends were cut back, 0 bases at V and 8 bases at J, with 22 bases in the middle. DNA for the CDR3: TGTGCCAGCTCACCACCCCCACTCGACAGTCGCATTTACGAAAAACTGTTTTTT. Its protein product is CASSPPPLDSRIYEKLFF.

V usage is TRBV30 and J usage is TRBJ2-5, with D maybe TRBD2 (6 bases). Germline V gene lookup returns CDR1 GTSNPN and CDR2 SVGIG (reference sequence). Trimming removed 0 bases at V and 4 bases at J, with 12 bases between. The length of the CDR3 is 14 residues. DNA for the CDR3: TGTGCCTGGAGTGTGGTGGGGAGGCGAGAGACCCAGTACTTC. Translated: CAWSVVGRRETQYF.